This T cell receptor beta chain was recovered during a study of blood T cell repertoires in COVID-19. Study background: Acute and convalescent COVID-19 specimens originated in the United States, Italy and Spain. In each case, the material was cDNA or gDNA derived from T cells, B-cell-depleted T cells, or PBMCs.

Original methodology: Amplifying reference gene primers gave estimates of nucleated cell counts. Assay used: immunoSEQ multiplex PCR; TCRdb lists only in-frame clones, some missing. V and J calls and clone size are as listed in that table; D and trimming were resolved from the DNA. Counted here are approximately 200,000 clones, approximately 83% occurring once; the ten biggest clones make up roughly 9.7%. The CDR3 is 17 residues long. Germline CDR1 and CDR2: SGHNT and YYREEE (reference sequence). V lost 4 bases to trimming and J lost 8 bases, with 26 bases between them. V and J are TRBV5-4 and TRBJ2-3; maybe TRBD2 (5 bases). Sequenced: peripheral blood. This TCR derives from a human donor with active or convalescent COVID-19. The donor label of this sample is uncertain. CDR3 nucleotide sequence: TGTGCCAGCAGCCCCCGGCTGGCAGCGGAACCTGGAGGTACGCAGTATTTT. Its translation is CASSPRLAAEPGGTQYF.